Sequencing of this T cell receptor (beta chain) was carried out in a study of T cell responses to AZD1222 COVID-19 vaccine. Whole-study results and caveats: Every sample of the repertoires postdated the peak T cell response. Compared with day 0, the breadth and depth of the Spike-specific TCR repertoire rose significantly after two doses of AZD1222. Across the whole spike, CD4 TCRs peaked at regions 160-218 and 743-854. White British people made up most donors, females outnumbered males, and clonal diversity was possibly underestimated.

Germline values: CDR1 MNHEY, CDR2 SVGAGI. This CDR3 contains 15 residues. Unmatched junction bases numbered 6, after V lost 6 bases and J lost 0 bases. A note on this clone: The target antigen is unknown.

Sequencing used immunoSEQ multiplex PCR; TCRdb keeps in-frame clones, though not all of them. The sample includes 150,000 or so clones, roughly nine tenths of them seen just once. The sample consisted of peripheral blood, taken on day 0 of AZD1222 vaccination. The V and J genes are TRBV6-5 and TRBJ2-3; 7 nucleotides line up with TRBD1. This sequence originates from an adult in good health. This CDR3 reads CASSPGQISTDTQYF. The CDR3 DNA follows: TGTGCCAGCAGCCCGGGACAGATTAGCACAGATACGCAGTATTTT.